One sample yielded the 24 T cell receptor beta chains listed below, sequenced in a study of CD8 T cells in ankylosing spondylitis. TCRdb re-called the 5' RACE reads with MiXCR, one entry per CDR3 protein. The profile shows around 480,000 distinct CDR3 sequences, 17% of them singletons. Whole-study findings and limits: It appeared that ankylosing spondylitis blood was characterized by a TCR beta motif of roughly 8 highly homologous variants.

Their antigens remain unidentified. The sample consisted of blood, either unsorted or a sorted T cell fraction (not recorded which). The source is a male donor with ankylosing spondylitis.

V gene TRBV11-1 combines with J gene TRBJ2-7, with D perhaps matching TRBD1 (6 bases). The V and J ends lost 2 bases and 0 bases respectively, with 23 bases between them. From germline, CDR1 is SGHAT and CDR2 FQDESV (reference sequence). This CDR3 is built from 19 residues. DNA for the CDR3: TGTGCCAGCAGCTTATACCCGGAATGGGGGCAGAAAAGCTCCTACGAGCAGTACTTC. It translates to CASSLYPEWGQKSSYEQYF.

This clonotype was counted a few times. The chain carries TRBV20-1 and TRBJ1-4; 9 bases align to TRBD1. There are 15 residues in the CDR3. V lost 6 bases to trimming and J lost 7 bases; unmatched junction nucleotides: 12. Germline CDR1 reads DFQATT; CDR2 reads SNEGSKA (reference sequence). The DNA for the CDR3 is TGCAGTGCCCCCGACCCCGGACAGGGGTCTGAAAAACTGTTTTTT. As protein: CSAPDPGQGSEKLFF.

Worth noting for this clonotype: One junction end disagrees with the germline gene, perhaps due to a read error. The chain is built from TRBV6-2 or TRBV6-3 and TRBJ2-7; 9 nucleotides align to TRBD2. The CDR3 sequence is 16 residues long. Germline V CDR1 and CDR2: MNHEY, SVGEGT. The CDR3 region has the DNA TGTGCCAGCAGTTACTCGACTAGCGGAGGCACCTACGAGCAATACTTC. Translating gives CASSYSTSGGTYEQYF.

This clonotype was counted between two and nine times. The V gene is TRBV5-1, the J gene TRBJ2-2; 8 bases map to TRBD1. In germline, CDR1 is SGHRS, CDR2 YFSETQ. CDR3 size: 15 residues. The junction had 4 bases not matched to a gene; V was cut back by 6 bases and J by 0 bases. The CDR3 DNA sequence: TGCGCCAGCAATGACAGGGGCGCGAACACCGGGGAGCTGTTTTTT. Its protein is CASNDRGANTGELFF. Supplemented by reference TRBV5-1 and TRBJ2-2, the full variable domain reads KAGVTQTPRYLIKTRGQQVTLSCSPISGHRSVSWYQQTPGQGLQFLFEYFSETQRNKGNFPGRFSGRQFSNSRSEMNVSTLELGDSALYLCASNDRGANTGELFFGEGSRLTVL.

This sequence joins TRBV28 and TRBJ1-1; 8 bases match TRBD1. J lost 5 bases, V lost 4 bases, and 3 bases had no gene match. CDR1 is MDHEN and CDR2 is SYDVKM in the germline V gene. There are 13 residues in the CDR3. Here the CDR3 DNA reads TGTGCCAGCAGTTCGACAGGGGTGACTGAAGCTTTCTTT. Translated: CASSSTGVTEAFF.

The chain joins TRBV5-1 to TRBJ1-1; no firm D call. Germline assignment: CDR1 SGHRS and CDR2 YFSETQ. The length of the CDR3 is 14 residues. Trimming took 1 base from V and 1 from J, leaving 8 bases between them. CDR3 DNA: TGCGCCAGCAGCTTGAGATCGAAGAACACTGAAGCTTTCTTT. Its translation: CASSLRSKNTEAFF.

The CDR3 coding sequence is TGTGCCAGCAGCCTTACTAGCGGGAGATATGAGCAGTTCTTC. It is translated as CASSLTSGRYEQFF. The chain employs TRBV9 and TRBJ2-1, with 11 nucleotides matching TRBD2. Germline V CDR1 and CDR2: SGDLS, YYNGEE. V dropped 4 bases and J dropped 8; count of bases not matched to a gene: 5. The CDR3 loop spans 14 amino acids.

This clonotype turned up a few times. The chain links TRBV20-1 to TRBJ2-7, with TRBD2 matching over 10 bases. The V gene's germline CDR1 is DFQATT and CDR2 SNEGSKA (reference sequence). V shed 5 bases, J shed 3 bases, and the junction held 13 bases outside the gene matches. The CDR3 contains 16 residues. CDR3 nucleotide sequence: TGCAGTGCTTCTCCAGCTAGCGGGAGTCAAAACTACGAGCAGTACTTC. This codes for CSASPASGSQNYEQYF.

The chain is built from TRBV29-1 and TRBJ2-1, with TRBD2 as a possible D gene (6 bases). The CDR3 consists of 10 residues. The germline CDR1 and CDR2 sequences are SQVTM and ANQGSEA. Trimming left V 2 bases short and J 15 bases short, with 11 bases between. CDR3 bases: TGCAGCGTTGAATATTCGGGGGTGTTCTTC. Translated, it gives CSVEYSGVFF.

This clonotype was seen only a few times. The chain recombines TRBV10-3 with TRBJ2-3; 7 nucleotides line up with TRBD2. This CDR3 region has 14 residues. Trimming cost V 4 bases and J 5 bases; bases outside gene matches: 6. Germline V gene lookup returns CDR1 ENHRY and CDR2 SYGVKD. The CDR3 DNA sequence: TGTGCCATCAGTGGGGGAGGGAGCGGAGATACGCAGTATTTT. Encoded protein: CAISGGGSGDTQYF.

This clonotype was recorded a few times. The chain is built from TRBV9 and TRBJ2-7; 9 bases line up with TRBD1. The CDR3 is made up of 15 amino acids. Germline-derived CDR1 and CDR2 are SGDLS and YYNGEE. V was pared by 2 bases and J by 5 bases, with 8 bases of the junction left unmatched. The CDR3 DNA is TGTGCCAGCAGCGTGGGACCGGGACAGGGTGACGAGCAGTACTTC. It yields the protein CASSVGPGQGDEQYF.

The rearrangement uses TRBV7-9 and TRBJ1-1; D is possibly TRBD1 (6 bases). The CDR3 loop spans 14 amino acids. Germline CDR1 reads SEHNR; CDR2 reads FQNEAQ (reference sequence). Trimming took off 5 bases at V and 5 bases at J, with 15 bases between the two ends. CDR3 amino acids: CASSPNQGNTEAFF. The CDR3 nucleotides are TGTGCCAGCAGCCCAAACCAGGGGAATACTGAAGCTTTCTTT.

This sequence joins TRBV5-1 and TRBJ1-2; no definite D call. Germline assignment: CDR1 SGHRS and CDR2 YFSETQ. V dropped 2 bases and J dropped 0 bases, with 11 bases sitting between them. The CDR3 sequence is 15 residues long. CDR3 in amino acids: CASSLMAGTNYGYTF. For the CDR3, the DNA is TGCGCCAGCAGCTTAATGGCAGGCACTAACTATGGCTACACCTTC.

This clonotype was recorded many times. The rearrangement joins TRBV5-1 to TRBJ2-5; 7 bases match TRBD1. The germline V gene has CDR1 SGHRS and CDR2 YFSETQ. V was clipped by 4 bases and J by 1 base; unmatched bases: 10. The CDR3 runs 16 residues. CDR3 amino acids: CASSPGTALTQETQYF. CDR3 bases: TGCGCCAGCAGCCCGGGGACAGCCTTGACCCAAGAGACCCAGTACTTC.

This sequence joins TRBV7-9 and TRBJ1-6; D not resolved. V dropped 2 bases and J dropped 6 bases, with 8 bases sitting between them. CDR1 and CDR2 from the germline V gene are SEHNR and FQNEAQ (reference sequence). The CDR3 loop spans 14 amino acids. CDR3 loop: CASSLLQVNSPLHF. In nucleotides, the CDR3 is TGTGCCAGCAGCTTATTACAAGTTAATTCACCCCTCCACTTT.

V usage is TRBV7-9 and J usage is TRBJ1-6; 11 bases fit TRBD1. This CDR3 is 15 amino acids long. CDR1 SEHNR and CDR2 FQNEAQ come from the germline V gene (reference sequence). Unmatched junction bases numbered 5, after V lost 4 bases and J lost 9 bases. The CDR3 protein is CASSSGDRGVSPLHF. Written as DNA, the CDR3 is TGTGCCAGCAGCTCAGGGGACAGGGGGGTTTCACCCCTCCACTTT.

There are a few counts of this clonotype. The chain carries TRBV7-8 and TRBJ2-1; D is possibly TRBD2 (6 bases). The CDR3 runs to 16 residues. Deletions cut 3 bases from V and 0 bases from J, with 12 bases between. Germline V CDR1 and CDR2: SGHVS, FQNEAQ. CDR3 region: CASSFGDFPSYNEQFF. The CDR3 coding sequence is TGTGCCAGCAGCTTCGGGGACTTCCCCTCCTACAATGAGCAGTTCTTC. Looking up the rest from reference TRBV7-8 and TRBJ2-1 gives the full variable domain: GAGVSQSPRYKVAKRGQDVALRCDPISGHVSLFWYQQALGQGPEFLTYFQNEAQLDKSGLPSDRFFAERPEGSVSTLKIQRTQQEDSAVYLCASSFGDFPSYNEQFFGPGTRLTVL.

This clonotype came up many times. The CDR3 DNA is TGCAGCGTTGAAACAGGGTTCGATGGAGCTTTCTTT. This encodes CSVETGFDGAFF. J is TRBJ1-1 and V is TRBV29-1, with a possible D match to TRBD1 (6 bases). Trimming took off 2 bases at V and 10 bases at J, with 14 bases between the two ends. The germline gives CDR1 SQVTM, CDR2 ANQGSEA. The CDR3 has 12 residues.

This clonotype has only a few counts. The V call is TRBV12-3 or TRBV12-4, the J call TRBJ1-4; 8 bases are a match to TRBD1. With V trimmed by 6 bases and J by 7 bases, 10 bases remained unmatched. The CDR3 consists of 15 residues. CDR3 amino acids: CASRGWTGRREKLFF. The CDR3, as DNA: TGTGCCAGCAGGGGCTGGACAGGGCGGCGTGAAAAACTGTTTTTT.

V and J are TRBV12-3 or TRBV12-4 and TRBJ2-5, with D possibly TRBD2 on 6 matching bases. Trimming removed 1 base from V and 3 bases from J, with 12 bases in between. This CDR3 has 15 amino acids. This CDR3 reads CASSLGGAGEETQYF. CDR3 nucleotide sequence: TGTGCCAGCAGTTTAGGCGGGGCCGGGGAAGAGACCCAGTACTTC.

This chain connects TRBV11-2 to TRBJ2-1, with TRBD2 matching 12 bases. This CDR3 contains 15 residues. The J segment lost 9 bases and the V segment lost 6 bases, leaving 9 bases of the junction unmatched. Germline CDR1 reads SGHAT; CDR2 reads FQNNGV. Here the CDR3 reads CASSYLAGGLGEQFF. CDR3 sequence (DNA): TGTGCCAGCAGTTATCTAGCGGGGGGGCTGGGTGAGCAGTTCTTC.

The J gene is TRBJ2-1, the V gene TRBV20-1; 12 bases line up with TRBD2. CDR1 DFQATT and CDR2 SNEGSKA come from the germline V gene (reference sequence). Unmatched junction bases numbered 16, after V lost 5 bases and J lost 8 bases. The CDR3 covers 17 residues. Written as DNA, the CDR3 is TGCAGTGCTTCCGCGACTCTGACTAGCGGGAGACGGGATGAGCAGTTCTTC. This gives the protein CSASATLTSGRRDEQFF.

The sample holds many counts of this clonotype. Written as DNA, the CDR3 is TGTGCCAGCAGGGTGAAAGATAATTCACCCCTCCACTTT. Its translation is CASRVKDNSPLHF. The V call is TRBV12-3 or TRBV12-4, the J call TRBJ1-6; no reliable D call. Trimming pared 6 bases from V and 5 bases from J, leaving 8 bases between. This CDR3 is 13 amino acids long.

This clonotype was counted once. The chain recombines TRBV7-9 with TRBJ2-7; possible D gene TRBD2, 6 bases. This CDR3 has 17 residues. In germline, CDR1 is SEHNR, CDR2 FQNEAQ (reference sequence). V lost 5 bases, J lost 0 bases, and 20 bases lay in between. CDR3 DNA: TGTGCCAGCAGCCCCTCGGGGCTAGCGTTAAGCTCCTACGAGCAGTACTTC. Residues: CASSPSGLALSSYEQYF.